The entry below describes one T cell receptor beta chain. What it binds is not known. The data were taken from a study of cytomegalovirus exposure and HLA in healthy donors. Study-wide findings and caveats: TCR beta chains numbering some 160 were designated cytomegalovirus-associated. Most TCR beta V segments were productive about 90% or about 30% of the time in an earlier analysis. The availability of immune exposure information extended only to CMV serostatus.

In the PCR, 60 Vbeta and 13 Jbeta primers were used. Original processing notes: About 12 million of tens of millions of unique TCR beta chains were shared, per a later count. Sequencing used immunoSEQ multiplex PCR; TCRdb keeps in-frame clones, though not all of them. The V and J calls and clone size are taken from that table; D and trimming were inferred from the DNA. This table lists just under 90,000 clones. This sequence was found in a girl under 18 in good health and CMV-seropositive. The specimen was PBMCs.

CDR3 DNA sequence: TGCAGCGTTGAAGTCCTAGGGGGCGACGCAGATACGCAGTATTTT. It codes for CSVEVLGGDADTQYF. This chain connects TRBV29-1 to TRBJ2-3, with 7 bases lining up with TRBD1. The CDR3 totals 15 residues. V trimming: 1 base; J trimming: 4 bases; junction bases outside the gene matches: 8. Germline CDR1 SQVTM, CDR2 ANQGSEA.